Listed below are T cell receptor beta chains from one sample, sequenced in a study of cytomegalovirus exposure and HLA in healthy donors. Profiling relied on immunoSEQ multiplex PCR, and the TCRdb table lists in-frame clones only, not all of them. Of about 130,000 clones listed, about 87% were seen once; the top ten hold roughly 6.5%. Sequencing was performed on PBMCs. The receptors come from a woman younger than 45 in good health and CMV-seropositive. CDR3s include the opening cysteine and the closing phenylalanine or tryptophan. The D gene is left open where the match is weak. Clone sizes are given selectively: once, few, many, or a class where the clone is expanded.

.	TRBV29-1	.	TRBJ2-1	CSASRQENYNEQFF	TGCAGCGCATCGAGACAGGAGAACTACAATGAGCAGTTCTTC
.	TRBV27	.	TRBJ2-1	CASSLLLPFSYNEQFF	TGTGCCAGCAGTTTACTACTTCCATTTTCCTACAATGAGCAGTTCTTC
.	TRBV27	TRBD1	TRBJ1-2	CASSLSTDRGYGYTF	TGTGCCAGCAGTTTATCTACGGACAGGGGCTATGGCTACACCTTC
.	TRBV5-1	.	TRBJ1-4	CASSPWAGSDEKLFF	TGCGCCAGCAGCCCTTGGGCAGGGTCGGATGAAAAACTGTTTTTT
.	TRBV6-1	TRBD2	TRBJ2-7	CASSPWRGSSYEQYF	TGTGCCAGCAGTCCTTGGCGGGGGAGCTCCTACGAGCAGTACTTC
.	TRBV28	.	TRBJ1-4	CASSLEEKGEKLFF	TGTGCCAGCAGTTTAGAAGAGAAGGGGGAAAAACTGTTTTTT
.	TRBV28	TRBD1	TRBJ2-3	CASSGTGYTDTQYF	TGTGCCAGCAGTGGGACAGGGTACACAGATACGCAGTATTTT
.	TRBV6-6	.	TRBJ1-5	CASSRRDSNQPQHF	TGTGCCAGCAGTCGACGGGATAGCAATCAGCCCCAGCATTTT
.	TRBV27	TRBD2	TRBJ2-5	CASSLLLAGESSTQYF	TGTGCCAGCAGTTTATTACTAGCGGGGGAGTCCTCGACCCAGTACTTC
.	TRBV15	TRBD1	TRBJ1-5	CATSSDIWTGSGFNQPQHF	TGTGCCACCAGCTCCGACATATGGACAGGGTCGGGTTTTAATCAGCCCCAGCATTTT
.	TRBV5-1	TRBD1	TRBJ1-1	CASSLAGGDRAMNTEAFF	TGCGCCAGCAGCTTGGCCGGCGGGGACAGGGCTATGAACACTGAAGCTTTCTTT
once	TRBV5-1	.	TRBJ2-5	CASSLGRVSQETQYF	TGCGCCAGCAGCTTGGGGAGGGTGAGTCAAGAGACCCAGTACTTC
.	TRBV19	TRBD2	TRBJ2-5	CASRLAGGETQYF	TGTGCCAGTCGACTAGCGGGAGGAGAGACCCAGTACTTC
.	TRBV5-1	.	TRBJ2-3	CASSIPTDTQYF	TGCGCCAGCAGCATCCCTACAGATACGCAGTATTTT
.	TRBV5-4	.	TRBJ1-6	CASSTVHRTGFNSPLHF	TGTGCCAGCAGCACGGTTCACAGAACTGGGTTTAATTCACCCCTCCACTTT
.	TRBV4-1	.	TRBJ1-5	CASSLAQGLQPQHF	TGCGCCAGCAGCCTAGCGCAAGGGTTACAGCCCCAGCATTTT
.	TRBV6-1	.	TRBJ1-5	CASSEAGTYVVNSNQPQHF	TGTGCCAGCAGTGAAGCGGGGACATACGTCGTAAATAGCAATCAGCCCCAGCATTTT
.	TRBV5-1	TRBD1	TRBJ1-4	CASSFSQGAGEKLFF	TGCGCCAGCAGCTTCAGTCAGGGGGCTGGTGAAAAACTGTTTTTT
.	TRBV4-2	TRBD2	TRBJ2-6	CASSPPLAGGLGANVLTF	TGTGCCAGCAGCCCCCCTCTAGCGGGGGGGCTTGGGGCCAACGTCCTGACTTTC
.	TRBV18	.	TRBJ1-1	CASSPGRAIEAFF	TGTGCCAGCTCACCAGGCAGGGCGATTGAAGCTTTCTTT
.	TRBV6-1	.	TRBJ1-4	CASIGTVINEKLFF	TGTGCCAGCATCGGAACAGTTATTAATGAAAAACTGTTTTTT
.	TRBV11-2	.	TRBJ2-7	CASSSGHSSYEQYF	TGTGCCAGCAGCTCCGGACATAGCTCCTACGAGCAGTACTTC
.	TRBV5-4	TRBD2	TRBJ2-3	CASSSSSGGWDTQYF	TGTGCCAGCAGCTCTTCTAGCGGGGGATGGGATACGCAGTATTTT
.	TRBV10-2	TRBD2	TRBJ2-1	CASSSSGSWNEQFF	TGCGCCAGCAGCTCTAGCGGGAGCTGGAATGAGCAGTTCTTC
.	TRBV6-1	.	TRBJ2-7	CASSGLSYEQYF	TGTGCCAGCAGTGGCCTATCCTACGAGCAGTACTTC
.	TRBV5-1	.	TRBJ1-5	CASRGDSHQPQHF	TGCGCCAGCAGAGGCGACAGTCACCAGCCCCAGCATTTT
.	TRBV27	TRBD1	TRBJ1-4	CASSSLGAGQANEKLFF	TGTGCCAGCAGTTCTCTGGGAGCGGGACAGGCTAATGAAAAACTGTTTTTT